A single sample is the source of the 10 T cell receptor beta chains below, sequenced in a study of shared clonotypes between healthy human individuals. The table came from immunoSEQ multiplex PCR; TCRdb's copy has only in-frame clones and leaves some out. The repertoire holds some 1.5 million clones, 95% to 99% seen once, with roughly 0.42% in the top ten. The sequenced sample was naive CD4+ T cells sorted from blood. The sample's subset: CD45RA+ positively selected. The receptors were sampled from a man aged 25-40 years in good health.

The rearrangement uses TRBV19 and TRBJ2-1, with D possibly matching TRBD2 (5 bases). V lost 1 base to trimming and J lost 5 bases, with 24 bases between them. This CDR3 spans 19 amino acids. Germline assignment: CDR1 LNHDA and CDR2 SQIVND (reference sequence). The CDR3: CASSIGGPSFGPVHNEQFF. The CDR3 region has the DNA TGTGCCAGTAGTATAGGAGGCCCTAGCTTCGGACCCGTCCACAATGAGCAGTTCTTC.

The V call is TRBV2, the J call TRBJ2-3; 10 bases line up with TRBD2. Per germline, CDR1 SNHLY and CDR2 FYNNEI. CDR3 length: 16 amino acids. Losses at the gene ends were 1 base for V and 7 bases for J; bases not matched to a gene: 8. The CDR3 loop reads CASSEESPGLANTQYF. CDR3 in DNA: TGTGCCAGCAGTGAAGAGTCCCCGGGACTAGCGAATACGCAGTATTTT.

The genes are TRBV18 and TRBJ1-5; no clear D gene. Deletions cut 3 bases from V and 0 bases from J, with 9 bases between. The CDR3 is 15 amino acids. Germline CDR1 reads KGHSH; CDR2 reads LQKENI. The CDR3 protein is CASSPRVDSNQPQHF. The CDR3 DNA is TGTGCCAGCTCACCCCGTGTTGATAGCAATCAGCCCCAGCATTTT.

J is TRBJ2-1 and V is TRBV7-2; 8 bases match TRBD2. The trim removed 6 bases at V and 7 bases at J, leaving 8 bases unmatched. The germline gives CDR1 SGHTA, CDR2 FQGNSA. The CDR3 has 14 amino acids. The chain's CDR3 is CASRGEREKNEQFF. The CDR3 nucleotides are TGTGCCAGCAGGGGAGAGCGGGAGAAAAATGAGCAGTTCTTC.

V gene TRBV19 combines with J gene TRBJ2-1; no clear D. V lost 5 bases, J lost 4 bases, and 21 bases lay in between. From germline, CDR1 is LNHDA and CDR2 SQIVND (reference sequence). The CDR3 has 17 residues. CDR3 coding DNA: TGTGCCAGTAGTGCAACCCGTGGGTGGGGATCTTACAATGAGCAGTTCTTC. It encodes CASSATRGWGSYNEQFF.

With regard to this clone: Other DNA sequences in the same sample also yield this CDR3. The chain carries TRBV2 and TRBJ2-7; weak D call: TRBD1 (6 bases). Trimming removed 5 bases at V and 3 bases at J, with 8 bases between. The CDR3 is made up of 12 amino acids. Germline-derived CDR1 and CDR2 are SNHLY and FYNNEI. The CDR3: CASSLQGYEQYF. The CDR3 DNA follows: TGTGCCAGCAGTCTACAGGGCTACGAGCAGTACTTC.

CDR3 residues: CASSPQGINEKLFF. DNA for the CDR3: TGTGCCAGCTCACCCCAGGGGATCAATGAAAAACTGTTTTTT. The chain is built from TRBV18 and TRBJ1-4, with a possible D match to TRBD1 (6 bases). CDR1 is KGHSH and CDR2 is LQKENI in the germline V gene. The V end was cut by 3 bases, the J end by 5 bases, with 10 bases between. The CDR3 loop spans 14 amino acids.

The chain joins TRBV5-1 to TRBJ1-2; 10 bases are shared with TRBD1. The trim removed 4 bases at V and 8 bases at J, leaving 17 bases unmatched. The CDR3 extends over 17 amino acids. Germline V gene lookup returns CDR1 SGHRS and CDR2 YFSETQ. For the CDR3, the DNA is TGCGCCAGCAGCCCACCGGGACAGGGGCTTATAGGAAGGGGCTACACCTTC. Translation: CASSPPGQGLIGRGYTF.

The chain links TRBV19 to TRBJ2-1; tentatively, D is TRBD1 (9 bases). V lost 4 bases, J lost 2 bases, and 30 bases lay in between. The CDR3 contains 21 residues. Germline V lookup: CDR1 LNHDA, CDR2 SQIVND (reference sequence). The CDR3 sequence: CASSRRPGQGQAGVAYNEQFF. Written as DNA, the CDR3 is TGTGCCAGTAGTAGAAGACCGGGACAGGGTCAAGCGGGAGTAGCCTACAATGAGCAGTTCTTC. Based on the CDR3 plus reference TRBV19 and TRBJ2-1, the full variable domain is DGGITQSPKYLFRKEGQNVTLSCEQNLNHDAMYWYRQDPGQGLRLIYYSQIVNDFQKGDIAEGYSVSREKKESFPLTVTSAQKNPTAFYLCASSRRPGQGQAGVAYNEQFFGPGTRLTVL.

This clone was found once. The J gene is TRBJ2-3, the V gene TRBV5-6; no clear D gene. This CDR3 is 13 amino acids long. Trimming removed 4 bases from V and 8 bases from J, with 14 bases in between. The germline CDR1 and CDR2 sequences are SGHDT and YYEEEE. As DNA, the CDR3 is TGTGCCAGCAGCCCCTATGGTAGGAGTACGCAGTATTTT. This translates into CASSPYGRSTQYF.